Here is one T cell receptor beta chain with its context. This record comes from a study of shared clonotypes between healthy human individuals. Study-wide background: Donors were a couple of women and three men aged 18 to 49.

Trimming took 0 bases from V and 12 from J; bases not matched to a gene: 5. This CDR3 has 13 residues. Germline values: CDR1 SGDLS, CDR2 YYNGEE. On ten immunoSEQ deep assay plates, unsorted PBMC DNA was sequenced. The authors' processing: Filtering of immunoSEQ junctional sequences could not match full-length read filtering. TCRdb's table, derived via immunoSEQ multiplex PCR, lists solely in-frame clones and lacks some. V, J and clone size derive from that table, while D and trimming were established from the DNA sequence. In the table there are 400,000 to 500,000 clones, around three quarters of which are singletons.

This TCR was sampled from a woman aged 40 to 50 in good health. Some clones in this sample may be carry-over from other donors' samples. The sample taken for sequencing was PBMCs. The rearrangement uses TRBV9 and TRBJ2-2; 7 bases map to TRBD2. The CDR3 protein is CASSVATSKKLFF. The CDR3 nucleotides are TGTGCCAGCAGCGTAGCGACTAGCAAGAAGCTGTTTTTT.